The next 15 T cell receptor beta chains were all read from a single sample in a study of blood T cell repertoires in COVID-19. Only in-frame clones appear in the TCRdb table, and some are missing; sequencing was by immunoSEQ multiplex PCR. Among 45,000 to 65,000 clones listed, more than 75% were seen once. Sequenced material: peripheral blood. These receptor sequences come from a man older than 75 in a cohort sampled during active COVID-19.

The V gene is TRBV6-5, the J gene TRBJ1-1; D possibly corresponds to TRBD1 (5 bases). The CDR3 totals 12 residues. V was trimmed by 6 bases and J by 2 bases, leaving 7 bases between them. Germline V CDR1 and CDR2: MNHEY, SVGAGI. CDR3 coding DNA: TGTGCCAGCAGGACAGATAACACTGAAGCTTTCTTT. Protein product: CASRTDNTEAFF.

The chain links TRBV6-5 to TRBJ2-7; 7 bases align to TRBD1. The CDR3 length is 13 residues. Germline V gene lookup returns CDR1 MNHEY and CDR2 SVGAGI. The V and J ends lost 4 bases and 1 base, in that order; junction bases with no gene match: 1. The CDR3 is CASSWGQSYEQYF. CDR3 coding DNA: TGTGCCAGCAGTTGGGGACAGTCCTACGAGCAGTACTTC.

The chain recombines TRBV6-5 with TRBJ1-2, with TRBD1 matching over 9 bases. V was clipped by 5 bases and J by 4 bases; unmatched bases: 8. The CDR3 is 15 residues long. Looked up from germline, CDR1 is MNHEY and CDR2 is SVGAGI. The CDR3 region is CASSRDRAAGYGYTF. Written as DNA, the CDR3 is TGTGCCAGCAGTAGGGACAGGGCCGCGGGCTATGGCTACACCTTC.

The count of this clone is one. This chain links TRBV27 with TRBJ1-1; unclear D gene. The germline V and J ends were trimmed by 0 bases and 4 bases, with 9 bases remaining between them. The CDR3 sequence is 14 residues long. CDR1 is MNHEY and CDR2 is SMNVEV in the germline V gene (reference sequence). CDR3 nucleotides: TGTGCCAGCAGTTTATCAGGGAGGCTCACTGAAGCTTTCTTT. It encodes CASSLSGRLTEAFF.

The V call is TRBV9, the J call TRBJ1-3; 7 positions match TRBD1. V dropped 4 bases and J dropped 0; count of bases not matched to a gene: 4. Germline V CDR1 and CDR2: SGDLS, YYNGEE. The CDR3 loop spans 15 amino acids. The CDR3 sequence is CASSMTGTSGNTIYF. CDR3 sequence (DNA): TGTGCCAGCAGCATGACAGGGACCTCTGGAAACACCATATATTTT. Variable domain in full (rest from reference TRBV9 and TRBJ1-3): DSGVTQTPKHLITATGQRVTLRCSPRSGDLSVYWYQQSLDQGLQFLIQYYNGEERAKGNILERFSAQQFPDLHSELNLSSLELGDSALYFCASSMTGTSGNTIYFGEGSWLTVV.

The V and J genes are TRBV7-3 and TRBJ2-1; 7 bases align to TRBD2. Trimming took 0 bases from V and 4 from J; bases not matched to a gene: 0. The CDR3 has 14 residues. The germline CDR1 and CDR2 sequences are SGHTA and FQGTGA. CDR3 sequence: CASSLTSGYNEQFF. CDR3 in DNA: TGTGCCAGCAGCTTAACTAGCGGGTACAATGAGCAGTTCTTC. Full variable domain (missing parts from reference TRBV7-3 and TRBJ2-1): GAGVSQTPSNKVTEKGKYVELRCDPISGHTALYWYRQSLGQGPEFLIYFQGTGAADDSGLPNDRFFAVRPEGSVSTLKIQRTERGDSAVYLCASSLTSGYNEQFFGPGTRLTVL.

V usage is TRBV19 and J usage is TRBJ1-2; D unclear. The CDR3 length is 14 residues. Trimming cost V 4 bases and J 4 bases, with 13 bases left between them. Germline V gene lookup returns CDR1 LNHDA and CDR2 SQIVND (reference sequence). The CDR3 region is CASSRSGVIYGYTF. For the CDR3, the DNA is TGTGCCAGTAGTAGATCCGGGGTGATCTATGGCTACACCTTC.

In its sample, this clone was seen once. This chain joins TRBV6-4 and TRBJ2-1; 9 positions agree with TRBD2. This CDR3 is built from 15 residues. V was pared by 2 bases and J by 6 bases, with 5 bases of the junction left unmatched. Germline V gene data show CDR1 as MRHNA and CDR2 as SNTAGT. CDR3 coding DNA: TGTGCCAGCAGTGACAGGGCTAGCGGGGCCAATGAGCAGTTCTTC. It codes for CASSDRASGANEQFF.

This clone was found once. The chain uses TRBV5-1 and TRBJ2-5; D is perhaps TRBD1 (6 bases). The CDR3 runs to 15 residues. Between the trimmed V and J ends, which lost 2 bases and 2 bases, there was a span of 13 bases. The V gene's germline CDR1 is SGHRS and CDR2 YFSETQ. This chain's CDR3 is CASSFQGHRQETQYF. For the CDR3, the DNA is TGCGCCAGCAGCTTCCAGGGACACAGACAAGAGACCCAGTACTTC.

Only a few counts were recorded for this clone. V usage is TRBV4-1 and J usage is TRBJ2-7, with 7 bases that match TRBD1. The CDR3 runs to 14 residues. Per germline, CDR1 MGHRA and CDR2 YSYEKL. The V and J ends lost 0 bases and 6 bases, in that order; junction bases with no gene match: 5. The CDR3: CASSQEYRGSEQYF. The CDR3, as DNA: TGCGCCAGCAGCCAAGAATACAGGGGAAGCGAGCAGTACTTC.

The chain is built from TRBV30 and TRBJ2-7, with TRBD2 identical over 8 bases. Germline V gene data show CDR1 as GTSNPN and CDR2 as SVGIG (reference sequence). The CDR3 has 14 amino acids. V lost 3 bases and J lost 3; bases outside the gene matches: 7. CDR3 loop: CAWRTAGAGYEQYF. The CDR3 nucleotides are TGTGCCTGGAGGACAGCGGGGGCCGGCTACGAGCAGTACTTC.

The V gene is TRBV11-2, the J gene TRBJ1-4; D may be TRBD1 (5 bases). The CDR3 covers 14 residues. Germline CDR1 reads SGHAT; CDR2 reads FQNNGV. Trimming left V 1 base short and J 4 bases short, with 7 bases between. CDR3 amino acids: CASSLGDSNEKLFF. DNA for the CDR3: TGTGCCAGCAGCTTAGGAGACAGTAATGAAAAACTGTTTTTT.

The chain has TRBV5-4 and TRBJ2-5; 9 bases map to TRBD1. With 3 bases clipped from V and 4 bases from J, the junction kept 13 bases outside the gene matches. In germline, CDR1 is SGHNT, CDR2 YYREEE (reference sequence). This CDR3 region has 17 residues. This CDR3 reads CASSSKTTGGAGETQYF. The CDR3 nucleotides read TGTGCCAGCAGCTCCAAGACCACAGGGGGCGCAGGAGAGACCCAGTACTTC.

The CDR3 is CASSFSRGNTGELFF. CDR3 DNA sequence: TGTGCCAGCAGCTTCTCCAGGGGCAACACCGGGGAGCTGTTTTTT. This sequence joins TRBV5-6 and TRBJ2-2, with a tentative D call TRBD1 (6 bases). V lost 2 bases, J lost 2 bases, and 10 bases lay in between. The length of the CDR3 is 15 residues. Germline V gene lookup returns CDR1 SGHDT and CDR2 YYEEEE.

V gene TRBV4-3 combines with J gene TRBJ1-1; unclear D gene. Germline loops: CDR1 LGHNA, CDR2 YSLEER. This CDR3 spans 14 amino acids. V lost 1 base, J lost 4 bases, and 10 bases lay in between. The CDR3 nucleotides are TGCGCCAGCAGCCAAGCCGCACGGGGCACTGAAGCTTTCTTT. Amino acids: CASSQAARGTEAFF.